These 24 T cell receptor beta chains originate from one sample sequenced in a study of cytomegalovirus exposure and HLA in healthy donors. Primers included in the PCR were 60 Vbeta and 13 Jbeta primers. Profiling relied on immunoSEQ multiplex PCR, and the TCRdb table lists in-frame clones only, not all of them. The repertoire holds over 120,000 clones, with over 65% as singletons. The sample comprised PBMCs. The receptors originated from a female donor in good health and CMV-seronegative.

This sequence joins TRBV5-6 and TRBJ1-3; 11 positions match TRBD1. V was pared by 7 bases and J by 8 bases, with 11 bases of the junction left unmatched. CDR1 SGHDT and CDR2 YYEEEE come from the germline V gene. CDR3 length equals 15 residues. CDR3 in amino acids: CASEGTGQGAYTIYF. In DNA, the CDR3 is TGTGCCAGCGAAGGTACCGGACAGGGGGCTTACACCATATATTTT. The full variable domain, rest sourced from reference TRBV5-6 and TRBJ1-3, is DAGVTQSPTHLIKTRGQQVTLRCSPKSGHDTVSWYQQALGQGPQFIFQYYEEEERQRGNFPDRFSGHQFPNYSSELNVNALLLGDSALYLCASEGTGQGAYTIYFGEGSWLTVV.

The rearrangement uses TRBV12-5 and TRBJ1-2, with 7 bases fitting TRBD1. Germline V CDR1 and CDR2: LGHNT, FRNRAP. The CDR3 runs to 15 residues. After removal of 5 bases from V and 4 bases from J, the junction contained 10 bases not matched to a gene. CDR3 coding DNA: TGTGCTAGTGGTCACTCCGGGACAGAGTCCTATGGCTACACCTTC. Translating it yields CASGHSGTESYGYTF.

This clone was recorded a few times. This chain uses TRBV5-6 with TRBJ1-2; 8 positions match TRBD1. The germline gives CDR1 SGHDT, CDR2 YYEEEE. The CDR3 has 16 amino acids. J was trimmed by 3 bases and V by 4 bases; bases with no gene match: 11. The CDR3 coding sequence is TGTGCCAGCAGCCGGACAGGGCCTGGGTTTTACTATGGCTACACCTTC. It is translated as CASSRTGPGFYYGYTF.

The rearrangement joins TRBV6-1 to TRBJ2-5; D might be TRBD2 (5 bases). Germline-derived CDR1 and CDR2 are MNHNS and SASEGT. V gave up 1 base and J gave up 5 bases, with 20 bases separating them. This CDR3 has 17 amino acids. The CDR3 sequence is CASSEERRSTHGETQYF. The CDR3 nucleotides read TGTGCCAGCAGTGAAGAAAGGAGGAGTACACACGGGGAGACCCAGTACTTC.

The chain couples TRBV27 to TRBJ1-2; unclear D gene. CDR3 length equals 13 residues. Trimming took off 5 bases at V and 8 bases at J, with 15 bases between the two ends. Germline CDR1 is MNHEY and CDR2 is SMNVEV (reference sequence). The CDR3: CASSPSPLSGYTF. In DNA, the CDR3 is TGTGCCAGCAGTCCCAGCCCCCTTAGCGGCTACACCTTC.

CDR3 in amino acids: CASSLDRERTQETQYF. The CDR3 DNA sequence: TGTGCCAGCAGCTTAGATCGGGAGCGGACACAAGAGACCCAGTACTTC. This chain uses TRBV7-2 with TRBJ2-5; tentatively, D is TRBD2 (6 bases). The CDR3 has 16 residues. Germline V gene data show CDR1 as SGHTA and CDR2 as FQGNSA. V dropped 1 base and J dropped 2 bases, with 14 bases sitting between them.

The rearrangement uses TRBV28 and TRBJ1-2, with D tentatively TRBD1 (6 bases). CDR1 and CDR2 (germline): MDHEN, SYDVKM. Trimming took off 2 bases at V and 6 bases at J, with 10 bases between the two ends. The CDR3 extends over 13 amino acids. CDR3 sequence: CASSLQQGDGYTF. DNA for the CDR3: TGTGCCAGCAGTTTACAACAGGGAGATGGCTACACCTTC.

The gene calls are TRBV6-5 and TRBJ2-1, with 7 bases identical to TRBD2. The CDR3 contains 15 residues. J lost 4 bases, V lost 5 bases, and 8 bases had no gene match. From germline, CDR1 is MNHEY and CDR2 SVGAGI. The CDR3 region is CASSTGLVRYNEQFF. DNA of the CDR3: TGTGCCAGCAGTACTGGACTAGTGAGGTACAATGAGCAGTTCTTC.

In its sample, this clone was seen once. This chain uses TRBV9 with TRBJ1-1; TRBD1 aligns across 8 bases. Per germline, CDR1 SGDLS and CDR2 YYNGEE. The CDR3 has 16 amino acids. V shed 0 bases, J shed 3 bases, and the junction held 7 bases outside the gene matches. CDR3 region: CASSVGKDRVDTEAFF. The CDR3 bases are TGTGCCAGCAGCGTAGGGAAGGACAGGGTAGACACTGAAGCTTTCTTT.

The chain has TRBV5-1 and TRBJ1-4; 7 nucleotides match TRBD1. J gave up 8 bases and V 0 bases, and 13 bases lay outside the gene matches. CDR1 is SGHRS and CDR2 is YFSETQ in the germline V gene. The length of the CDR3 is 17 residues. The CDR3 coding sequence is TGCGCCAGCAGCTTGGGAAGGGGGCGTCAGAAGCCGGAAAAACTGTTTTTT. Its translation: CASSLGRGRQKPEKLFF.

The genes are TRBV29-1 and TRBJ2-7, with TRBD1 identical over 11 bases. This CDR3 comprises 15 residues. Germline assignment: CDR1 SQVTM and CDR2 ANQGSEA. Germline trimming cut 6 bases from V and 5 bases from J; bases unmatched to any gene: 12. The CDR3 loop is CSVHRPGQGGDEQYF. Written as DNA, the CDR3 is TGCAGCGTGCATCGGCCGGGACAGGGGGGGGACGAGCAGTACTTC.

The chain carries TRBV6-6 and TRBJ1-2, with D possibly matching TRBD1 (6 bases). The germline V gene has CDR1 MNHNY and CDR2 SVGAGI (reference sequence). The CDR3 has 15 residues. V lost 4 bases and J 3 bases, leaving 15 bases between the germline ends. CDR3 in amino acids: CASSFGGKGDYGYTF. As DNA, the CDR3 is TGTGCCAGCAGTTTCGGGGGGAAGGGGGACTATGGCTACACCTTC.

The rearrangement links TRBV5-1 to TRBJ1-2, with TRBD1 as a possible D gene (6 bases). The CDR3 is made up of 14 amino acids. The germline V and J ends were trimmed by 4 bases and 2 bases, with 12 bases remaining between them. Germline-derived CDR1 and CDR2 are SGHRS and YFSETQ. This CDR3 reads CASSPSGGNYGYTF. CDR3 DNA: TGCGCCAGCAGCCCGAGCGGGGGCAACTATGGCTACACCTTC.

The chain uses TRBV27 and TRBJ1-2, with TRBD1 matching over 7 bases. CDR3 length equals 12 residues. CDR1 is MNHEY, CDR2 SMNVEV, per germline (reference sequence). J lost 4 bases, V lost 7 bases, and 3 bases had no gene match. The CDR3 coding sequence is TGTGCCAGCAAAGGGGGCGCCTATGGCTACACCTTC. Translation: CASKGGAYGYTF.

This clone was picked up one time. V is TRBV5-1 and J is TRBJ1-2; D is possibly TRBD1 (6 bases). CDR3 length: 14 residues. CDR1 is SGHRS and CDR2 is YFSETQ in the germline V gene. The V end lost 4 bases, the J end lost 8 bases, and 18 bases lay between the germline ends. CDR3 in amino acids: CASSIGKTGYGYTF. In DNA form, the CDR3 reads TGCGCCAGCAGCATAGGAAAGACAGGATACGGCTACACCTTC.

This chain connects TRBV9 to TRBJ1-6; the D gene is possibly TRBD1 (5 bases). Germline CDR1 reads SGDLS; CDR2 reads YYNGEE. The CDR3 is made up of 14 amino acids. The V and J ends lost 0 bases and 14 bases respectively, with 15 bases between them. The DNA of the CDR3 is TGTGCCAGCAGCGTAGAGGCAGGACAAAGGGCCCTCCACTTT. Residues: CASSVEAGQRALHF.

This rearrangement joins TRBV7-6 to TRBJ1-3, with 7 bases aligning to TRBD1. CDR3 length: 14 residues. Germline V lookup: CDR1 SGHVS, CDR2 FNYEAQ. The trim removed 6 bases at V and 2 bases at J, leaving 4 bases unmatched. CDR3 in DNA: TGTGCCAGCAGTTCCGGACAGGCTGGAAACACCATATATTTT. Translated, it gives CASSSGQAGNTIYF.

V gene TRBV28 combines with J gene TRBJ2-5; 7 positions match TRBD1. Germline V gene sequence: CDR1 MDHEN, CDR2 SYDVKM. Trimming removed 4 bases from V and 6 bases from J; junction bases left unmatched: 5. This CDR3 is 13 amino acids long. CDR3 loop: CASSYQGEKTQYF. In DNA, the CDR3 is TGTGCCAGCAGTTATCAGGGGGAAAAGACCCAGTACTTC.

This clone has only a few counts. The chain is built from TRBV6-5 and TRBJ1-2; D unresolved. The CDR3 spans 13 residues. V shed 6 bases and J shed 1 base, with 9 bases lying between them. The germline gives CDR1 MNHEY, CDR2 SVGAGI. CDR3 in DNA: TGTGCCAGCAGCCGCGGACTTAACTATGGCTACACCTTC. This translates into CASSRGLNYGYTF.

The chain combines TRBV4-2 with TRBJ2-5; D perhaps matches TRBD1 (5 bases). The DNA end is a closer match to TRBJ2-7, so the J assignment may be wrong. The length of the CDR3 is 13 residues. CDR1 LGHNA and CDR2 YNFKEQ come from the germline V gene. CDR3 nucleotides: TGTGCCAGCAGCCCTCCGGACATTTTCGAGCAGTACTTC. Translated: CASSPPDIFEQYF.

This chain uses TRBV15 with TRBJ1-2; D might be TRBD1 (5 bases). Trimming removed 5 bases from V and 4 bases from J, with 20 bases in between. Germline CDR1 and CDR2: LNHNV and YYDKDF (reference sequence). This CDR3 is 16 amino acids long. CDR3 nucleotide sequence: TGTGCCACCAGCTCAGAGTCGCCAGGACAAATCTATGGCTACACCTTC. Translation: CATSSESPGQIYGYTF.

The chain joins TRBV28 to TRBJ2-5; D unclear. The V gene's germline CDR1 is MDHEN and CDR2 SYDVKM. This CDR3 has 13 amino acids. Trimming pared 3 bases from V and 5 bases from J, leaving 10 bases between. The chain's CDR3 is CASSFPPEETQYF. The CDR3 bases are TGTGCCAGCAGTTTCCCACCGGAGGAGACCCAGTACTTC.

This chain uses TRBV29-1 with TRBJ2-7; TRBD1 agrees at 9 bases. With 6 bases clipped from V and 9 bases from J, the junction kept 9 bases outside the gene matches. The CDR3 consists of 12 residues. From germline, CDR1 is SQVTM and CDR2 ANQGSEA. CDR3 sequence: CSVFTGGLVQYF. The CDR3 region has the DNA TGCAGCGTCTTCACAGGGGGCTTGGTGCAGTACTTC.

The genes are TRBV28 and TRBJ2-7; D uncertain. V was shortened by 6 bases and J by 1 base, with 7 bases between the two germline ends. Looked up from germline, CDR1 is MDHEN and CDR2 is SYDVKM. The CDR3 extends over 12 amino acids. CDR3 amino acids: CASSRGSYEQYF. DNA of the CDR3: TGTGCCAGCAGCCGCGGATCCTACGAGCAGTACTTC.